A single sample gave rise to the 10 T cell receptor beta chains below, sequenced in a study of shared clonotypes between healthy human individuals. Generated by immunoSEQ multiplex PCR, the TCRdb table keeps only in-frame clones and is missing some. This table has some 2,400,000 clones, under 97% appearing once. The sample comprised naive CD4+ T cells sorted from blood. Subset in this sample: CD45RA+ positively selected. Source of these receptors: a man between 18 and 35 years old in good health.

On this clone itself: The junction differs from germline at one of its ends, possibly a read error. Within the sample, other DNA sequences also encode this same CDR3. The DNA of the CDR3 is TGTGCTAGCAGTGAAGTGTTAGCGAACACTGAAGCTTTCTTT. Its protein product is CASSEVLANTEAFF. The chain employs TRBV2 and TRBJ1-1; D remains unclear. The CDR3 has 14 residues. Germline V lookup: CDR1 SNHLY, CDR2 FYNNEI.

Details on this clone: Other DNA sequences of this sample code for an identical CDR3. The chain is built from TRBV27 and TRBJ2-3; no firm D call. This CDR3 region has 12 residues. Germline V gene sequence: CDR1 MNHEY, CDR2 SMNVEV (reference sequence). V lost 6 bases and J lost 0, with 4 bases in between. This CDR3 is CASSASTDTQYF. DNA of the CDR3: TGTGCCAGCAGCGCGAGCACAGATACGCAGTATTTT.

J is TRBJ1-4 and V is TRBV4-1; D is uncertain. V was clipped by 1 base and J by 4 bases, with 16 bases between them. Looked up from germline, CDR1 is MGHRA and CDR2 is YSYEKL. The CDR3 is 17 residues long. CDR3 DNA: TGCGCCAGCAGCCAAGGAGGCGTCTCACCGTTTAATGAAAAACTGTTTTTT. This gives the protein CASSQGGVSPFNEKLFF.

Only one count was recorded for this clone. The genes are TRBV19 and TRBJ1-1; 11 bases agree with TRBD1. Germline V CDR1 and CDR2: LNHDA, SQIVND (reference sequence). The junction had 2 bases not matched to a gene; V was cut back by 1 base and J by 4 bases. The CDR3 length is 15 residues. For the CDR3, the DNA is TGTGCCAGTAGTATAGGCGGGACAGGGGGCACTGAAGCTTTCTTT. Residues: CASSIGGTGGTEAFF.

The rearrangement joins TRBV5-4 to TRBJ2-1; 14 bases align to TRBD2. The CDR3 has 18 amino acids. The V and J ends lost 3 bases and 0 bases, in that order; junction bases with no gene match: 5. Germline CDR1 SGHNT, CDR2 YYREEE (reference sequence). The CDR3 loop reads CASSWGLAGAVSYNEQFF. CDR3 in DNA: TGTGCCAGCAGCTGGGGACTAGCGGGAGCGGTCTCCTACAATGAGCAGTTCTTC. Combining the CDR3 with reference TRBV5-4 and TRBJ2-1 gives the whole variable domain ETGVTQSPTHLIKTRGQQVTLRCSSQSGHNTVSWYQQALGQGPQFIFQYYREEENGRGNFPPRFSGLQFPNYSSELNVNALELDDSALYLCASSWGLAGAVSYNEQFFGPGTRLTVL.

This clone was detected once. The sample holds other DNA sequences that translate to the same CDR3. The CDR3 region has the DNA TGTGCCAGCAGCTTAGGGGGTACTAATGAAAAACTGTTTTTT. This gives the protein CASSLGGTNEKLFF. This chain uses TRBV7-9 with TRBJ1-4; no clear D gene. V was shortened by 1 base and J by 2 bases, with 5 bases between the two germline ends. This CDR3 region has 14 residues. CDR1 SEHNR and CDR2 FQNEAQ come from the germline V gene (reference sequence).

The chain combines TRBV18 with TRBJ1-2; unclear D gene. Trimming shortened V by 2 bases and J by 7 bases, and 14 bases separated the two germline ends. Germline V gene lookup returns CDR1 KGHSH and CDR2 LQKENI. The CDR3 is 14 amino acids. The CDR3 loop is CASSPEGSPGGYTF. The CDR3 bases are TGTGCCAGCTCACCAGAGGGCAGCCCGGGTGGCTACACCTTC.

V is TRBV5-8 and J is TRBJ2-2; D not certain. Germline values: CDR1 SGHTS, CDR2 YDEGEE. V was clipped by 2 bases and J by 0 bases, with 20 bases between them. The CDR3 sequence is 19 residues long. The CDR3 DNA sequence: TGTGCCAGCAGCTTTCGCCTTAATTTTGCTATCGCGAACACCGGGGAGCTGTTTTTT. Translation: CASSFRLNFAIANTGELFF. The full variable domain, rest sourced from reference TRBV5-8 and TRBJ2-2, is EAGVTQSPTHLIKTRGQQATLRCSPISGHTSVYWYQQALGLGLQFLLWYDEGEERNRGNFPPRFSGRQFPNYSSELNVNALELEDSALYLCASSFRLNFAIANTGELFFGEGSRLTVL.

The rearrangement uses TRBV29-1 and TRBJ1-1; D is ambiguous. The CDR3 contains 14 residues. The germline V and J ends were trimmed by 6 bases and 1 base, with 15 bases remaining between them. In germline, CDR1 is SQVTM, CDR2 ANQGSEA. CDR3 bases: TGCAGCGTCACTGGACGACTGAGGAACACTGAAGCTTTCTTT. Amino acid sequence: CSVTGRLRNTEAFF.

For this clone: Additional DNA sequences in this sample encode the identical CDR3. The rearrangement uses TRBV6-5 and TRBJ1-5; D is unresolved. Germline V lookup: CDR1 MNHEY, CDR2 SVGAGI. The CDR3 is 13 amino acids. With 2 bases removed from V and 0 bases from J, the gap between germline ends came to 2 bases. The CDR3 is CASSYSSNQPQHF. The CDR3 coding sequence is TGTGCCAGCAGTTACAGTAGCAATCAGCCCCAGCATTTT.